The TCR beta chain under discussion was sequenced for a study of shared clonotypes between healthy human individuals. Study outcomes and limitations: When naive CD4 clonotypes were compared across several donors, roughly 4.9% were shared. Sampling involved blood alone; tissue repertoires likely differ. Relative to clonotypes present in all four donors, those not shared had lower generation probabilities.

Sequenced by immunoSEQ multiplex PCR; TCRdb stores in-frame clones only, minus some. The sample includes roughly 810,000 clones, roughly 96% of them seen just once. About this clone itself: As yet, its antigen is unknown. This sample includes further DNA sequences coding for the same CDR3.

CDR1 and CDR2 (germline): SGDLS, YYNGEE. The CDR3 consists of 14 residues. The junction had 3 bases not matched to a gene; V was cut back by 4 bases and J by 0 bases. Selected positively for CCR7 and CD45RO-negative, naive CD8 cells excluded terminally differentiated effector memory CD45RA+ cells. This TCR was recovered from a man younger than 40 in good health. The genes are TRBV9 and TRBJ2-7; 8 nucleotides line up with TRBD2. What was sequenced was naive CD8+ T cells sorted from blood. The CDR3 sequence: CASSPGGTSYEQYF. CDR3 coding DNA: TGTGCCAGCAGCCCGGGGGGGACCTCCTACGAGCAGTACTTC.